These T cell receptor beta chains were read from a single sample in a study of T cell responses to AZD1222 COVID-19 vaccine. TCRdb's copy holds only in-frame clones and misses some; the assay was immunoSEQ multiplex PCR. The data show about 130,000 clones, roughly 90% seen once. This specimen was peripheral blood, taken on day 0 of AZD1222 vaccination. These TCRs come from an adult in good health. Both conserved end residues are part of each CDR3. D genes are given only for firm matches. Some rows mark clone size as missing; the rest say once, few, many or name a class of expanded clone.

-	-	TRBV19	TRBJ1-1	CASSIRRHPMNTEAFF	TGTGCCAGTAGTATCAGACGACACCCGATGAACACTGAAGCTTTCTTT
-	-	TRBV6-1	TRBJ2-3	CASSERRGDTQYF	TGTGCCAGCAGTGAACGAAGGGGAGATACGCAGTATTTT
-	-	TRBV25-1	TRBJ1-6	CASSEFLGAAYNSPLHF	TGTGCCAGCAGTGAATTTCTGGGGGCTGCCTATAATTCACCCCTCCACTTT
-	-	TRBV28	TRBJ1-3	CASSAWFSGNTIYF	TGTGCCAGCAGTGCCTGGTTCTCTGGAAACACCATATATTTT
-	-	TRBV5-5	TRBJ1-5	CASSSDPASNQPQHF	TGTGCCAGCAGCTCGGATCCCGCTAGCAATCAGCCCCAGCATTTT
-	TRBD1	TRBV6-5	TRBJ2-3	CASEYRTGLIDTQYF	TGTGCCAGCGAATACCGGACAGGGCTTATAGATACGCAGTATTTT
-	-	TRBV5-1	TRBJ1-1	CASSPPKTEMNTEAFF	TGCGCCAGCAGCCCCCCTAAGACAGAAATGAACACTGAAGCTTTCTTT
few	TRBD1	TRBV11-1	TRBJ2-5	CASSFNSDRGETQYF	TGTGCCAGCAGCTTCAACTCTGACAGGGGAGAGACCCAGTACTTC
-	-	TRBV6-4	TRBJ1-1	CASRMDSMNTEAFF	TGTGCCAGCAGGATGGACAGCATGAACACTGAAGCTTTCTTT
-	-	TRBV2	TRBJ1-6	CASSEGQGSGSPLHF	TGTGCCAGCAGTGAGGGTCAGGGGTCGGGCTCACCCCTCCACTTT
-	-	TRBV29-1	TRBJ1-3	CSVERGSGNTIYF	TGCAGCGTTGAAAGGGGGTCTGGAAACACCATATATTTT
-	TRBD1	TRBV30	TRBJ1-2	CAWGQGTSYGYTF	TGTGCCTGGGGACAGGGGACTAGCTATGGCTACACCTTC
-	-	TRBV11-2	TRBJ2-5	CASSLVETQYF	TGTGCCAGCAGCTTGGTAGAGACCCAGTACTTC
once	-	TRBV7-7	TRBJ2-5	CASSPGASQETQYF	TGTGCTAGCAGCCCAGGCGCCAGCCAAGAGACCCAGTACTTC
once	-	TRBV6-5	TRBJ2-5	CASSAGVQYQETQYF	TGTGCCAGCAGCGCCGGGGTGCAGTACCAAGAGACCCAGTACTTC
-	-	TRBV5-1	TRBJ1-1	CASSLAPGSRTEAFF	TGCGCCAGCAGCTTGGCTCCAGGGTCGAGGACTGAAGCTTTCTTT
-	TRBD1	TRBV28	TRBJ1-2	CASSAPGGDGYTF	TGTGCCAGCAGTGCCCCAGGGGGAGACGGCTACACCTTC
few	-	TRBV10-3	TRBJ2-3	CAISGDSLTDTQYF	TGTGCCATCAGTGGCGACAGCCTCACAGATACGCAGTATTTT
-	TRBD1	TRBV29-1	TRBJ2-7	CSVVRASGGASYEQYF	TGCAGCGTTGTACGGGCCTCAGGGGGAGCTTCCTACGAGCAGTACTTC
-	-	TRBV12-3/TRBV12-4	TRBJ1-1	CASSRQVNTEAFF	TGTGCCAGCAGCAGACAGGTCAACACTGAAGCTTTCTTT
few	-	TRBV6-5	TRBJ1-5	CASSYQAGNQPQHF	TGTGCCAGCAGTTACCAGGCAGGCAATCAGCCCCAGCATTTT
-	-	TRBV9	TRBJ1-2	CASSVGGINYGYTF	TGTGCCAGCAGCGTTGGAGGGATTAACTATGGCTACACCTTC
-	TRBD1	TRBV5-8	TRBJ1-1	CASSLDDRDTEAFF	TGTGCCAGCAGCTTGGATGACAGGGACACTGAAGCTTTCTTT
-	TRBD1	TRBV18	TRBJ1-1	CASSPGQVDTEAFF	TGTGCCAGCTCACCAGGACAGGTGGACACTGAAGCTTTCTTT
-	-	TRBV6-6	TRBJ1-2	CASRRLDGYTF	TGTGCCAGCAGACGGTTGGATGGCTACACCTTC
-	-	TRBV6-2/TRBV6-3	TRBJ2-2	CASSYLGRNTGELFF	TGTGCCAGCAGTTACTTAGGACGGAACACCGGGGAGCTGTTTTTT
once	-	TRBV6-4	TRBJ1-3	CASTMLGYTIYF	TGTGCCAGCACCATGTTGGGTTACACCATATATTTT
-	-	TRBV6-5	TRBJ1-1	CASSPGQYDSEAFF	TGTGCCAGCAGCCCCGGTCAATACGACAGCGAAGCTTTCTTT
-	TRBD1	TRBV10-1	TRBJ2-2	CASGDRWIPNTGELFF	TGCGCCAGCGGGGACAGGTGGATTCCGAACACCGGGGAGCTGTTTTTT
few	-	TRBV30	TRBJ1-2	CAWSVGDIYGYTF	TGTGCCTGGAGTGTGGGGGACATCTATGGCTACACCTTC
-	-	TRBV25-1	TRBJ2-6	CASSAAGRAWANVLTF	TGTGCCAGCAGTGCCGCTGGAAGGGCCTGGGCCAACGTCCTGACTTTC
-	-	TRBV12-3/TRBV12-4	TRBJ1-2	CATLGRNYGYTF	TGTGCCACCCTAGGCAGAAACTATGGCTACACCTTC
-	TRBD1	TRBV18	TRBJ1-4	CASSPSRTGAGATNEKLFF	TGTGCCAGCTCACCATCCCGGACAGGGGCGGGTGCAACTAATGAAAAACTGTTTTTT
-	TRBD1	TRBV11-2	TRBJ2-7	CASSRQGYEQYF	TGTGCCAGCAGCCGACAGGGGTACGAGCAGTACTTC
-	-	TRBV19	TRBJ2-1	CASSPPRGGVYNEQFF	TGTGCCAGTAGTCCCCCCCGGGGCGGGGTTTACAATGAGCAGTTCTTC
-	TRBD1	TRBV29-1	TRBJ1-2	CSVEYWQGAYYGYTF	TGCAGCGTTGAATATTGGCAGGGGGCTTACTATGGCTACACCTTC
-	-	TRBV7-9	TRBJ1-2	CASSSLTGYDGYTF	TGTGCCAGCAGCTCTCTCACAGGGTATGATGGCTACACCTTC